Following are 22 T cell receptor beta chains from one sample sequenced in a study of blood T cell repertoires in COVID-19. TCRdb keeps only in-frame clones here, not all; method: immunoSEQ multiplex PCR. The data contain about 350,000 clones, approximately 88% of them singletons. The sequencing input was peripheral blood. All receptors come from a man under 40 with COVID-19, enrolled during active disease.

The V call is TRBV6-5, the J call TRBJ2-1, with D possibly TRBD2 on 6 matching bases. CDR1 is MNHEY and CDR2 is SVGAGI in the germline V gene. The CDR3 sequence is 13 residues long. V lost 7 bases and J 6 bases, leaving 13 bases between the germline ends. For the CDR3, the DNA is TGTGCCAGCACTAGGACTACCTCCAATGAGCAGTTCTTC. Its translation is CASTRTTSNEQFF.

V and J are TRBV7-2 and TRBJ2-2; weak D call: TRBD1 (6 bases). Between the trimmed V and J ends, which lost 4 bases and 0 bases, there was a span of 9 bases. Germline V gene data show CDR1 as SGHTA and CDR2 as FQGNSA. The CDR3 has 15 residues. CDR3 residues: CASSYQGTNTGELFF. Written as DNA, the CDR3 is TGTGCCAGCAGCTACCAGGGGACGAACACCGGGGAGCTGTTTTTT. Using reference TRBV7-2 and TRBJ2-2 for the parts outside the CDR3, the full variable domain is GAGVSQSPSNKVTEKGKDVELRCDPISGHTALYWYRQSLGQGLEFLIYFQGNSAPDKSGLPSDRFSAERTGGSVSTLTIQRTQQEDSAVYLCASSYQGTNTGELFFGEGSRLTVL.

The chain links TRBV28 to TRBJ1-4; 7 bases are a match to TRBD1. Germline-derived CDR1 and CDR2 are MDHEN and SYDVKM. The V and J ends lost 0 bases and 0 bases, in that order; junction bases with no gene match: 1. CDR3 length: 16 amino acids. CDR3 sequence: CASSLWGQTTNEKLFF. CDR3 DNA: TGTGCCAGCAGTTTATGGGGACAGACAACTAATGAAAAACTGTTTTTT.

The chain joins TRBV28 to TRBJ1-1; the D is unclear. With 5 bases removed from V and 4 bases from J, the gap between germline ends came to 11 bases. The CDR3 contains 13 residues. Per germline, CDR1 MDHEN and CDR2 SYDVKM. Written as DNA, the CDR3 is TGTGCCAGCAGTCCGCGGGCAGCCACTGAAGCTTTCTTT. Translated: CASSPRAATEAFF.

The genes are TRBV3-1 (or the pseudogene TRBV3-2) and TRBJ2-2; D might be TRBD2 (5 bases). Germline loops: CDR1 LGHDT, CDR2 YNNKEL (reference sequence). The CDR3 totals 16 residues. The V and J ends lost 1 base and 3 bases respectively, with 12 bases between them. The CDR3 reads CASSQASGLYTGELFF. The CDR3 DNA reads TGTGCCAGCAGCCAAGCTTCCGGACTTTACACCGGGGAGCTGTTTTTT.

In its sample, this clone was seen once. Other DNA sequences within the sample encode an identical CDR3. The chain carries TRBV18 and TRBJ1-1, with a tentative D call TRBD1 (6 bases). Germline V gives CDR1 KGHSH, CDR2 LQKENI. V was cut by 3 bases and J by 0 bases, with 11 bases left in between. The CDR3 totals 15 residues. The CDR3 DNA is TGTGCCAGCTCACCTTCGACAGGACTGAACACTGAAGCTTTCTTT. Translating gives CASSPSTGLNTEAFF.

V gene TRBV6-1 combines with J gene TRBJ2-2, with 15 nucleotides matching TRBD2. The CDR3 totals 17 residues. V lost 4 bases and J lost 5; bases outside the gene matches: 5. Germline assignment: CDR1 MNHNS and CDR2 SASEGT. CDR3 nucleotide sequence: TGTGCCAGCAGTGGGGGACTAGCGGGAGGATATACCGGGGAGCTGTTTTTT. Its protein is CASSGGLAGGYTGELFF.

In regard to this clone: This CDR3 is also generated by other DNA sequences in the sample. The V call is TRBV5-1, the J call TRBJ2-3, with D perhaps TRBD2 (5 bases). The V end was cut by 0 bases, the J end by 3 bases, with 8 bases between. CDR3 length: 14 residues. Germline CDR1 SGHRS, CDR2 YFSETQ. The DNA of the CDR3 is TGCGCCAGCAGCTTGGATACGGGGACAGATACGCAGTATTTT. The encoded protein is CASSLDTGTDTQYF. Together with reference TRBV5-1 and TRBJ2-3, the CDR3 gives the full variable domain: KAGVTQTPRYLIKTRGQQVTLSCSPISGHRSVSWYQQTPGQGLQFLFEYFSETQRNKGNFPGRFSGRQFSNSRSEMNVSTLELGDSALYLCASSLDTGTDTQYFGPGTRLTVL.

The chain employs TRBV11-2 and TRBJ2-7; 7 bases are a match to TRBD1. The CDR3 runs 15 residues. The V and J ends lost 4 bases and 0 bases, in that order; junction bases with no gene match: 6. Per germline, CDR1 SGHAT and CDR2 FQNNGV. The CDR3 sequence is CASSSSTGSSYEQYF. The CDR3 DNA is TGTGCCAGCAGCTCTTCGACAGGGAGCTCCTACGAGCAGTACTTC.

The V and J genes are TRBV3-1 (or the pseudogene TRBV3-2) and TRBJ1-3; 9 bases agree with TRBD1. V gave up 3 bases and J gave up 0 bases; unmatched junction bases: 12. Germline V gives CDR1 LGHDT, CDR2 YNNKEL (reference sequence). The CDR3 is 19 amino acids. Here the CDR3 reads CASSQNPRQGVRSGNTIYF. For the CDR3, the DNA is TGTGCCAGCAGCCAGAATCCTCGACAGGGGGTTCGCTCTGGAAACACCATATATTTT.

CDR3 sequence: CATSDALGTSLNEQFF. The CDR3 nucleotides read TGTGCCACCAGTGATGCCCTCGGGACTAGTCTCAATGAGCAGTTCTTC. The chain is built from TRBV24-1 and TRBJ2-1; 8 bases match TRBD2. The CDR3 loop spans 16 amino acids. With 3 bases clipped from V and 6 bases from J, the junction kept 9 bases outside the gene matches. From germline, CDR1 is KGHDR and CDR2 SFDVKD.

This clone was found once. The chain employs TRBV7-9 and TRBJ2-3, with D hard to call. The CDR3 covers 13 residues. The germline gives CDR1 SEHNR, CDR2 FQNEAQ (reference sequence). V was trimmed by 1 base and J by 4 bases, leaving 6 bases between them. Here the CDR3 reads CASSLGTADTQYF. In DNA, the CDR3 is TGTGCCAGCAGCTTAGGAACGGCAGATACGCAGTATTTT.

The chain employs TRBV29-1 and TRBJ2-5; 7 bases fit TRBD2. The CDR3 extends over 12 amino acids. V dropped 4 bases and J dropped 3; count of bases not matched to a gene: 2. CDR1 is SQVTM, CDR2 ANQGSEA, per germline. CDR3 DNA sequence: TGCAGCGTTGGGGAGGGAAAAGAGACCCAGTACTTC. Translation gives CSVGEGKETQYF.

The rearrangement uses TRBV6-2 or TRBV6-3 and TRBJ2-1; 7 positions agree with TRBD1. The germline V gene encodes CDR1 MNHEY and CDR2 SVGEGT. J lost 4 bases, V lost 2 bases, and 8 bases had no gene match. CDR3 length: 16 amino acids. The CDR3 DNA reads as TGTGCCAGCAGTTACGGCAGGCCCAGGGGGTACAATGAGCAGTTCTTC. Translated, it gives CASSYGRPRGYNEQFF.

The rearrangement joins TRBV7-9 to TRBJ2-1; weak D call: TRBD1 (6 bases). Germline loops: CDR1 SEHNR, CDR2 FQNEAQ (reference sequence). The CDR3 sequence is 15 residues long. The V end lost 7 bases, the J end lost 4 bases, and 17 bases lay between the germline ends. The chain's CDR3 is CASTPKWGPYNEQFF. CDR3 sequence (DNA): TGTGCCAGCACCCCGAAGTGGGGGCCTTACAATGAGCAGTTCTTC.

The chain is built from TRBV21-1 and TRBJ1-5; the D call in the table, TRBD1, was not verified against the DNA. TRBV21-1 has pseudogene status. The CDR3 loop spans 14 amino acids. CDR3 bases: TGTGCCAGCAGCAATGACAGGGAAAATCAGCCCCAGCATTTT. It yields the protein CASSNDRENQPQHF.

The genes are TRBV24-1 and TRBJ1-1; D is uncertain. CDR1 and CDR2 (germline): KGHDR, SFDVKD. V was pared by 4 bases and J by 5 bases, with 10 bases between. The CDR3 loop spans 13 amino acids. The CDR3 region is CATSESRGTEAFF. For the CDR3, the DNA is TGTGCCACCAGTGAGTCCCGGGGAACTGAAGCTTTCTTT.

The chain links TRBV5-6 to TRBJ2-1; D may be TRBD2 (6 bases). Trimming took off 2 bases at V and 2 bases at J, with 8 bases between the two ends. The length of the CDR3 is 14 residues. Germline V gives CDR1 SGHDT, CDR2 YYEEEE. This CDR3 reads CASSLGGAYNEQFF. CDR3 nucleotides: TGTGCCAGCAGCTTAGGCGGGGCCTACAATGAGCAGTTCTTC.

The genes are TRBV19 and TRBJ2-1; TRBD1 matches at 10 bases. The CDR3 extends over 16 amino acids. V lost 5 bases, J lost 7 bases, and 11 bases stayed unmatched. Germline V lookup: CDR1 LNHDA, CDR2 SQIVND (reference sequence). CDR3: CASSPWGTGVVNEQFF. For the CDR3, the DNA is TGTGCCAGTAGTCCCTGGGGGACAGGGGTGGTTAATGAGCAGTTCTTC. The whole variable domain, filled in from reference TRBV19 and TRBJ2-1, reads DGGITQSPKYLFRKEGQNVTLSCEQNLNHDAMYWYRQDPGQGLRLIYYSQIVNDFQKGDIAEGYSVSREKKESFPLTVTSAQKNPTAFYLCASSPWGTGVVNEQFFGPGTRLTVL.

This clone was seen only once. The chain couples TRBV2 to TRBJ2-3, with TRBD1 matching over 9 bases. CDR3 length equals 15 residues. With 6 bases clipped from V and 6 bases from J, the junction kept 10 bases outside the gene matches. In germline, CDR1 is SNHLY, CDR2 FYNNEI. This chain's CDR3 is CASRDRGLFPDTQYF. The CDR3 bases are TGTGCCAGCAGGGACAGGGGCCTTTTTCCGGATACGCAGTATTTT. The variable domain in full, with the rest retrieved from reference TRBV2 and TRBJ2-3, is EPEVTQTPSHQVTQMGQEVILRCVPISNHLYFYWYRQILGQKVEFLVSFYNNEISEKSEIFDDQFSVERPDGSNFTLKIRSTKLEDSAMYFCASRDRGLFPDTQYFGPGTRLTVL.

J is TRBJ2-1 and V is TRBV6-6; D might be TRBD2 (5 bases). CDR3 length: 16 amino acids. V lost 6 bases, J lost 1 base, and 16 bases lay in between. Germline V lookup: CDR1 MNHNY, CDR2 SVGAGI (reference sequence). The CDR3 here is CASSFDEGGSYNEQFF. CDR3 coding DNA: TGTGCCAGCAGCTTCGACGAGGGTGGGTCCTACAATGAGCAGTTCTTC.

This clone was observed a single time. The chain recombines TRBV30 with TRBJ2-7, with 8 bases aligning to TRBD1. This CDR3 comprises 14 residues. CDR1 and CDR2 (germline): GTSNPN, SVGIG (reference sequence). Losses at the gene ends were 3 bases for V and 11 bases for J; bases not matched to a gene: 15. CDR3 DNA sequence: TGTGCCTGGAGCGTCTCAGTTTTAACGGGACAGGAGTACTTC. Its protein is CAWSVSVLTGQEYF.